This T cell receptor (beta chain) was documented in a study of T cell responses to AZD1222 COVID-19 vaccine. General observations from the study: In a largely white British group with more females than males, clonal diversity was possibly underestimated.

Only in-frame clones appear in the TCRdb table, and some are missing; sequencing was by immunoSEQ multiplex PCR. In the table there are over 90,000 clones, more than 70% of which are singletons. Concerning this clone itself: Its specificity is not known.

Looked up from germline, CDR1 is LGHNA and CDR2 is YNFKEQ. Between the trimmed V and J ends, which lost 0 bases and 7 bases, there was a span of 24 bases. The CDR3 is made up of 18 amino acids. The material was peripheral blood, obtained on day 0 of AZD1222 vaccination. V and J are TRBV4-2 and TRBJ1-2; D perhaps matches TRBD1 (5 bases). This TCR came from an adult in good health. CDR3 in DNA: TGTGCCAGCAGCCAAGATGGGACCGGGGTAGGCAAAAGAAGTGGCTACACCTTC. Residues: CASSQDGTGVGKRSGYTF.